This TCR beta chain appears in the sequencing data of a study of CD8 T cells in Susac syndrome. Random-hexamer reverse transcription was applied to about 0.45 to 1 ug RNA. An immunoSEQ multiplex PCR amplified TCR beta CDR3 over 54 Vbeta and 13 Jbeta. TCRdb analysed the immunoSEQ multiplex PCR reads with MiXCR anew, one entry per CDR3 protein. Found here are approximately 160,000 distinct CDR3 sequences, 93% of them singletons; the top ten hold over 0.11%. The study sequenced TCR beta in blood CD8+ and CD4+ T cells. The CD8+ and CD4+ T cells were negatively isolated, with the TEMRA cells enriched by FACS. The length of the CDR3 is 16 residues. Looked up from germline, CDR1 is LNHDA and CDR2 is SQIVND (reference sequence). V was cut by 7 bases and J by 0 bases, with 16 bases left in between.

The sequence derives from a human donor in good health. The sequencing input was CD4+ T cells from PBMCs. V usage is TRBV19 and J usage is TRBJ2-1; tentative D call: TRBD2 (6 bases). The CDR3 DNA sequence: TGTGCCAGTATGGTCCGGGGGACGAGCTCCTACAATGAGCAGTTCTTC. It translates to CASMVRGTSSYNEQFF.